Sequencing of this TCR beta chain was carried out in a study of T and B cells in COVID-19 patients. About the research overall: Blood was sampled from COVID-19 patients who were either actively infected or recovered.

Multiplex PCR with BIOMED2 TRB-A/B primer pools amplified TRB rearrangements. One entry per CDR3 protein, called by TCRdb with MiXCR from the multiplex PCR reads. The sample contains around 30,000 distinct CDR3 sequences, 30% to 35% of which appear only once. Each TRB amplification used roughly 220-550 ng of genomic DNA from blood. This clonotype was counted a few times. The CDR3 is 16 residues long. CDR1 and CDR2 from the germline V gene are MNHEY and SVGEGT. The junction had 9 bases not matched to a gene; V was cut back by 0 bases and J by 7 bases. The TCR was taken from a human donor who had recovered from COVID-19. The chain has TRBV6-2 or TRBV6-3 and TRBJ2-3; 8 bases are a match to TRBD2. The sequencing input was blood. DNA of the CDR3: TGTGCCAGCAGTTACTCTTCCAGCGGGAGTCAGAATACGCAGTATTTT. Encoded protein: CASSYSSSGSQNTQYF.